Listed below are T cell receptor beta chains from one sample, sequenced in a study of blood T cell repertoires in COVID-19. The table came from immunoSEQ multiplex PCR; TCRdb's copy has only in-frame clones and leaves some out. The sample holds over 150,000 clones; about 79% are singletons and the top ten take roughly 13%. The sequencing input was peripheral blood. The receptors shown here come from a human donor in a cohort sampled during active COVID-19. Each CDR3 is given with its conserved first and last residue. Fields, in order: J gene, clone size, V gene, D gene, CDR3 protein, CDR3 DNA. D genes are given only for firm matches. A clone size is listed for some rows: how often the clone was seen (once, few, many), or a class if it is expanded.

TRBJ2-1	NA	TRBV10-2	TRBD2	CASRLAGHNEQFF	TGCGCCAGCAGGCTAGCGGGCCACAATGAGCAGTTCTTC
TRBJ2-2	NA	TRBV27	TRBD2	CASRPTSGRITGELFF	TGTGCCAGCAGACCGACTAGCGGGAGGATCACCGGGGAGCTGTTTTTT
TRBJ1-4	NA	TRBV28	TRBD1	CASSQTGQGSEKLFF	TGTGCCAGCAGTCAGACCGGACAGGGGAGTGAAAAACTGTTTTTT
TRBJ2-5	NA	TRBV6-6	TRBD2	CASTASGRGETQYF	TGTGCCAGCACGGCGAGCGGGAGAGGGGAGACCCAGTACTTC
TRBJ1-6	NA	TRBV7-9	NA	CASTENSYNSPLHF	TGTGCCAGCACGGAGAACTCCTATAATTCACCCCTCCACTTT
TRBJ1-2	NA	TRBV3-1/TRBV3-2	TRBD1	CASSLTGLYGYTF	TGTGCCAGCAGCTTGACAGGGCTCTATGGCTACACCTTC
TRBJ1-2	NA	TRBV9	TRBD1	CASSVGGTADGYGYTF	TGTGCCAGCAGCGTAGGTGGGACAGCCGATGGTTATGGCTACACCTTC
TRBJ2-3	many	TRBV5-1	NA	CASTPSWGNTDTQYF	TGCGCCAGCACCCCCTCTTGGGGCAACACAGATACGCAGTATTTT
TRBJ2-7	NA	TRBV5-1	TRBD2	CASSLAASGSEQYF	TGCGCCAGCAGCTTGGCGGCTAGCGGGAGCGAGCAGTACTTC
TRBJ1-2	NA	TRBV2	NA	CASSRTGDYGYTF	TGTGCCAGCAGCCGAACAGGTGACTATGGCTACACCTTC
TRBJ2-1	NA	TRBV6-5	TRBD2	CASGLAGFNEQFF	TGTGCCAGCGGCCTAGCGGGGTTCAATGAGCAGTTCTTC
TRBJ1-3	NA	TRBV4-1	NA	CASSQGPGDSGNTIYF	TGCGCCAGCAGCCAAGGGCCCGGGGACTCTGGAAACACCATATATTTT
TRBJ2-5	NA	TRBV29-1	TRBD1	CSAGTGQETQYF	TGCAGCGCTGGGACAGGGCAAGAGACCCAGTACTTC
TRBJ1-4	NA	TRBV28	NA	CASSATGTPNEKLFF	TGTGCCAGCAGTGCCACCGGGACACCTAATGAAAAACTGTTTTTT
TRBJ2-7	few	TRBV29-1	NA	CSVALRSSYEQYF	TGCAGCGTTGCTCTAAGGAGCTCCTACGAGCAGTACTTC